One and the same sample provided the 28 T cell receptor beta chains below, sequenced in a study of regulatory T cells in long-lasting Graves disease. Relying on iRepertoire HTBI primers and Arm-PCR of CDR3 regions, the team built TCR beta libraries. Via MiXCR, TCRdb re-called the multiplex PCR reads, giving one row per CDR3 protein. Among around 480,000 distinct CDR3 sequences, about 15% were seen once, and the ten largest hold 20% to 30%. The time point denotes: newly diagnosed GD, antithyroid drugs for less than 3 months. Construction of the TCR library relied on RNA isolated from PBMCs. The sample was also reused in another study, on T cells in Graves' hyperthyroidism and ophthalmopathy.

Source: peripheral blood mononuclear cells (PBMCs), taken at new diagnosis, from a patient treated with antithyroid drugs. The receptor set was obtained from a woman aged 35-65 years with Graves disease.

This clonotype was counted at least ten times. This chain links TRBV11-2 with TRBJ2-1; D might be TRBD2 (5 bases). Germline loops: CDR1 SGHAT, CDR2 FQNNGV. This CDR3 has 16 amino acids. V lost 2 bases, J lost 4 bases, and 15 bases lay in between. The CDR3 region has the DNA TGTGCCAGCAGCTTATTTCGGGGAATGAATTACAATGAGCAGTTCTTC. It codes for CASSLFRGMNYNEQFF. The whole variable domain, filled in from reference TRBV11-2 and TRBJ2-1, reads EAGVAQSPRYKIIEKRQSVAFWCNPISGHATLYWYQQILGQGPKLLIQFQNNGVVDDSQLPKDRFSAERLKGVDSTLKIQPAKLEDSAVYLCASSLFRGMNYNEQFFGPGTRLTVL.

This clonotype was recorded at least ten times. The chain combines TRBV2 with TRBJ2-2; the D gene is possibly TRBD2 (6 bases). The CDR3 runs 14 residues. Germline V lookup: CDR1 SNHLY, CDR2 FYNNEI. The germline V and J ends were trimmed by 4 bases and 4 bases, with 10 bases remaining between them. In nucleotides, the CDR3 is TGTGCCAGCAGTGGCCGACTAGTCACCGGGGAGCTGTTTTTT. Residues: CASSGRLVTGELFF.

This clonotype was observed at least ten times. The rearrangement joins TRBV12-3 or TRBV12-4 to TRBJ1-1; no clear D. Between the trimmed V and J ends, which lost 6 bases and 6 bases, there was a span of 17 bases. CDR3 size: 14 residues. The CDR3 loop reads CASRSTRDFAEAFF. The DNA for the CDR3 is TGTGCCAGCAGGTCAACCAGAGATTTCGCTGAAGCTTTCTTT.

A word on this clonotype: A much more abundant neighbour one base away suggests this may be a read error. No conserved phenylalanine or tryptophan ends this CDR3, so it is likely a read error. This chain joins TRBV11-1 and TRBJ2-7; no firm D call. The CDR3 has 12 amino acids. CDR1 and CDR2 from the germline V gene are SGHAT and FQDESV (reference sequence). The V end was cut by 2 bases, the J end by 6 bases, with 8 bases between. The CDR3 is CASSLSRSEQYL. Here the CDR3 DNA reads TGTGCCAGCAGCTTATCAAGAAGCGAGCAGTACCTC.

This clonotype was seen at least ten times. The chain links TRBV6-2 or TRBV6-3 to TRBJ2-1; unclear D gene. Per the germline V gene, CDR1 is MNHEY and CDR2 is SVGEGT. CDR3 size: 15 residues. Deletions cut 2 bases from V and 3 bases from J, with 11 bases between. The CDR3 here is CASSYGEGRYNEQFF. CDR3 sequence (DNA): TGTGCCAGCAGTTACGGGGAAGGACGCTACAATGAGCAGTTCTTC.

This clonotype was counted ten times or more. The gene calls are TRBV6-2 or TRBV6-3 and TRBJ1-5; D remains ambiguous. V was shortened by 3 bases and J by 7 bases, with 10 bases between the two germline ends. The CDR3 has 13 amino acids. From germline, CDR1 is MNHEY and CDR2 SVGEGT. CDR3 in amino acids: CASSYNGIQPQHF. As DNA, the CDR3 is TGTGCCAGCAGTTATAATGGGATCCAGCCCCAGCATTTT.

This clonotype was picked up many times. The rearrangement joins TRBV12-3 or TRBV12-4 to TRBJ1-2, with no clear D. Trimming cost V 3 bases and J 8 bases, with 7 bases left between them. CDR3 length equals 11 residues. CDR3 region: CASSFLGGYTF. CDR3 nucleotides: TGTGCCAGCAGTTTTTTGGGCGGCTACACCTTC.

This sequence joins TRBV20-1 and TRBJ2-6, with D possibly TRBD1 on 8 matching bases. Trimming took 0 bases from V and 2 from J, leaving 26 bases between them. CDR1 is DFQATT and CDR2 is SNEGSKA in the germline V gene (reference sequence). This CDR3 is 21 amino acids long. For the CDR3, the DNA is TGCAGTGCTAGAGATAGTGCGAGGACAGGGACTATTTTTACTGGGGCCAACGTCCTGACTTTC. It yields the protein CSARDSARTGTIFTGANVLTF.

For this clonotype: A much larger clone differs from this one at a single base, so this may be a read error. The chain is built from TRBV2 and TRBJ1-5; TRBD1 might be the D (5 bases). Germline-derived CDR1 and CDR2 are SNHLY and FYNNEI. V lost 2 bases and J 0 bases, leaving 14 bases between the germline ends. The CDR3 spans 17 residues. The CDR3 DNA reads TGTGCCAGCAGTGAAAGACGGGGGAGCTATAGCAATCAGCCCCAGCATTTT. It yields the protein CASSERRGSYSNQPQHF.

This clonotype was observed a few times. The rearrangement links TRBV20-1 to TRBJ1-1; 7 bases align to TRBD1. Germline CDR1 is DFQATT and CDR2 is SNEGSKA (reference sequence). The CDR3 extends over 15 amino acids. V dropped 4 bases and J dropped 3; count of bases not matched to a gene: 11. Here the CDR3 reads CSAKKTGQSHTEAFF. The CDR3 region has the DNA TGCAGTGCTAAGAAGACAGGGCAGAGTCACACTGAAGCTTTCTTT.

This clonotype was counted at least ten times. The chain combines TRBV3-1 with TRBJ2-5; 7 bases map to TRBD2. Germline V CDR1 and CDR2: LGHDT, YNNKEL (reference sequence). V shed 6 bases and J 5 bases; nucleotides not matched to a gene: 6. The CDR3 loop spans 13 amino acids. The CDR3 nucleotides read TGTGCCAGCAGTTCGTCCGGGAGGGAGACCCAGTACTTC. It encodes CASSSSGRETQYF.

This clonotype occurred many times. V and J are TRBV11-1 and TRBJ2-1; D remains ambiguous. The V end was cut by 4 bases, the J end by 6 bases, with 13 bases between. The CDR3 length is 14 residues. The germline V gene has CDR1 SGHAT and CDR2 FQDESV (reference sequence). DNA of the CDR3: TGTGCCAGCAGCTCAGTAGGCCCTGGCAATGAGCAGTTCTTC. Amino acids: CASSSVGPGNEQFF.

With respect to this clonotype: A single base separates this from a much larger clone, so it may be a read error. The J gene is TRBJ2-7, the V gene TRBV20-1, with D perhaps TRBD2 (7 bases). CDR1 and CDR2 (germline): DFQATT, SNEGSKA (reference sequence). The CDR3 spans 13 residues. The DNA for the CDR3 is TGCGGTGCTGGGGGGGACAACTCCTACGAGCAGTACTTC. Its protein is CGAGGDNSYEQYF.

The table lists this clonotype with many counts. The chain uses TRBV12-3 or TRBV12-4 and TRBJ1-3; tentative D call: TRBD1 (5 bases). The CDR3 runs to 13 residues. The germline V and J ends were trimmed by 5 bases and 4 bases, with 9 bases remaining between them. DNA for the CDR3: TGTGCCAGCAGTCCCAGGGTAGGAAACACCATATATTTT. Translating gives CASSPRVGNTIYF.

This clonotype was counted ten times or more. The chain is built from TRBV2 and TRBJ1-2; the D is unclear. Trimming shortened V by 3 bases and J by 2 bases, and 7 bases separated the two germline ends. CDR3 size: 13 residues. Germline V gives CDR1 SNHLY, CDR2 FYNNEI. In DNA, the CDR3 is TGTGCCAGCAGTGATCTCAGCAACTATGGCTACACCTTC. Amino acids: CASSDLSNYGYTF.

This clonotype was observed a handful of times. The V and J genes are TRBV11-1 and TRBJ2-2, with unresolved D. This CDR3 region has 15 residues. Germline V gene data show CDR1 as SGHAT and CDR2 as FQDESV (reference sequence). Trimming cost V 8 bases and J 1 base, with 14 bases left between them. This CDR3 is CASQETRKNTGELFF. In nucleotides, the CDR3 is TGTGCCAGCCAAGAAACAAGAAAGAACACCGGGGAGCTGTTTTTT. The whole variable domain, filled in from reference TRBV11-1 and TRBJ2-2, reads EAEVAQSPRYKITEKSQAVAFWCDPISGHATLYWYRQILGQGPELLVQFQDESVVDDSQLPKDRFSAERLKGVDSTLKIQPAELGDSAMYLCASQETRKNTGELFFGEGSRLTVL.

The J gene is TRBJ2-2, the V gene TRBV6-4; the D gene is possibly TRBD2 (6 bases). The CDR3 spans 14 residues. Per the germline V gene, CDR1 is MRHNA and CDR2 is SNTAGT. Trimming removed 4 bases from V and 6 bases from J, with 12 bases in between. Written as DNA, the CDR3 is TGTGCCAGCAGTGTTCTAGCGTTTGCCGGGGAGCTGTTTTTT. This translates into CASSVLAFAGELFF.

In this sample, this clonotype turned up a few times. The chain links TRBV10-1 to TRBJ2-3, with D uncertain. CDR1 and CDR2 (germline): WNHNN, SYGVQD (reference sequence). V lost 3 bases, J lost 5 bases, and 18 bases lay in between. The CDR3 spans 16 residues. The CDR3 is CASSDPTGSRGDTQYF. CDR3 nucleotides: TGCGCCAGCAGTGACCCGACTGGGTCCCGAGGAGATACGCAGTATTTT.

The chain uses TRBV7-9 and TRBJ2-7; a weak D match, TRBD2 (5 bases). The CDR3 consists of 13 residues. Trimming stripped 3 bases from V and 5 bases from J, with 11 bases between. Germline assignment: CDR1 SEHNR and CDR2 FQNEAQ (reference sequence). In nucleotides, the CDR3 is TGTGCCAGCAGCTTTGGGGAGATGGACGAGCAGTACTTC. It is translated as CASSFGEMDEQYF.

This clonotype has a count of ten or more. DNA of the CDR3: TGTGCCAGCAGATCGACAGCTTATAGCAATCAGCCCCAGCATTTT. This translates into CASRSTAYSNQPQHF. The rearrangement links TRBV6-1 to TRBJ1-5; D is perhaps TRBD1 (5 bases). Trimming removed 6 bases from V and 0 bases from J, with 12 bases in between. CDR3 length: 15 residues. Germline CDR1 reads MNHNS; CDR2 reads SASEGT.

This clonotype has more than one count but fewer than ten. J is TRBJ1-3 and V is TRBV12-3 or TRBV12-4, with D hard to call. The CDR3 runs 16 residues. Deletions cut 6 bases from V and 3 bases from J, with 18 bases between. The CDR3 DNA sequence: TGTGCCAGCAGCATTCTCAATCCGGGCCGTGGAAACACCATATATTTT. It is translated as CASSILNPGRGNTIYF.

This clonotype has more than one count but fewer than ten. CDR3 DNA: TGTGCCAGCAGCTTAGGACAGGGGGCCTTCTATGGCTACACCTTC. Amino acids: CASSLGQGAFYGYTF. The chain carries TRBV7-2 and TRBJ1-2; 10 bases are shared with TRBD1. The CDR3 extends over 15 amino acids. The germline CDR1 and CDR2 sequences are SGHTA and FQGNSA. Germline trimming cut 1 base from V and 4 bases from J; bases unmatched to any gene: 3.

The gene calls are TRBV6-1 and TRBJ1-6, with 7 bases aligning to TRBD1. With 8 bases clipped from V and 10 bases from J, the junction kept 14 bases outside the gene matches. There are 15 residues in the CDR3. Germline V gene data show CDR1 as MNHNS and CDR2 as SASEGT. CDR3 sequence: CASGAGTAVSSPLHF. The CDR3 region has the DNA TGTGCCAGCGGAGCAGGGACAGCCGTTTCGTCACCCCTCCACTTT.

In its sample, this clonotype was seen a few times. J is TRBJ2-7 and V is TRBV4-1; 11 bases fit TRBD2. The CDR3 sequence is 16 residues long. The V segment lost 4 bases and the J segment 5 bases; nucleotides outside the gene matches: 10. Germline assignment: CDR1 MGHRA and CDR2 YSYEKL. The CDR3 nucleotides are TGCGCCAGCAGCCGGAGAGGTAGCGGGGGGGCCGACGAGCAGTACTTC. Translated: CASSRRGSGGADEQYF.

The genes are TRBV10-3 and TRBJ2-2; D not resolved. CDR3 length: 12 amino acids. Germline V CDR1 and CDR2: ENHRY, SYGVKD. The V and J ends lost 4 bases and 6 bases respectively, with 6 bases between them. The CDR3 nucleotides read TGTGCCATCAGTGGAGGCCCCGGGGAGCTGTTTTTT. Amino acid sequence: CAISGGPGELFF.

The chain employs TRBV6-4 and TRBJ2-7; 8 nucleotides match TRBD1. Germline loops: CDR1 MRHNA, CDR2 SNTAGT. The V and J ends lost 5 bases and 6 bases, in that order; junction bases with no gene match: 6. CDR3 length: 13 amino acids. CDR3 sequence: CASSKEQGGEQYF. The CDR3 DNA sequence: TGTGCCAGCAGTAAGGAACAGGGGGGCGAGCAGTACTTC.

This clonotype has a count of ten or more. CDR3 nucleotide sequence: TGCAGTGCTAGTTTACGGGGGGTGATGCAAGAGACCCAGTACTTC. It translates to CSASLRGVMQETQYF. This chain joins TRBV20-1 and TRBJ2-5; 7 bases agree with TRBD2. CDR1 DFQATT and CDR2 SNEGSKA come from the germline V gene (reference sequence). V dropped 3 bases and J dropped 2; count of bases not matched to a gene: 9. This CDR3 contains 15 residues.

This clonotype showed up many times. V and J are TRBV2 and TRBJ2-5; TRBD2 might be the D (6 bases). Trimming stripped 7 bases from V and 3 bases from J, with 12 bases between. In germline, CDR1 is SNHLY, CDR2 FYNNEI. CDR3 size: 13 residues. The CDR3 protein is CASNVRREETQYF. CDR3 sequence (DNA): TGTGCCAGCAACGTTCGGAGGGAAGAGACCCAGTACTTC.